These T cell receptor beta chains were read from a single sample in a study of cytomegalovirus exposure and HLA in healthy donors. Generated by immunoSEQ multiplex PCR, the TCRdb table keeps only in-frame clones and is missing some. The sample carries under 200,000 clones, about 88% recorded once. The sample was PBMCs. Source of these receptors: a woman in her late teens or twenties in good health and CMV-seronegative. Each CDR3 is given with its conserved first and last residue. Each record gives: V gene, J gene, clone size, CDR3 protein. Clone size is stated in some rows and not others, as once, few, many or a class when expanded.

TRBV19	TRBJ1-5	NA	CASSINEAENQPQHF
TRBV11-2	TRBJ2-2	NA	CASSLESAGELFF
TRBV4-3	TRBJ2-1	NA	CASSQDNRGSGNEQFF
TRBV14	TRBJ1-1	few	CASSQALNTEAFF
TRBV18	TRBJ1-5	NA	CASSLTGGNQPQHF
TRBV5-6	TRBJ2-3	NA	CASSLGHSTDTQYF
TRBV5-1	TRBJ2-5	once	CASSTASSPKETQYF
TRBV4-1	TRBJ2-7	NA	CASSQGLQTYEQYF
TRBV4-1	TRBJ2-1	NA	CASRPATGYEQFF
TRBV7-3	TRBJ2-5	NA	CASSSSPYRGGTETQYF
TRBV19	TRBJ1-2	NA	CASSGRGTNYGYTF
TRBV7-2	TRBJ2-2	once	CASSSSGPQNTGELFF
TRBV19	TRBJ2-3	NA	CASRGPNTDTQYF
TRBV27	TRBJ1-1	NA	CASSLSGQGVGAEAFF
TRBV7-6	TRBJ2-1	NA	CASSLGIFNEQFF
TRBV10-3	TRBJ2-5	NA	CAIRTGGYRETQYF
TRBV2	TRBJ1-4	NA	CASRLRQSPNEKLFF
TRBV9	TRBJ2-2	NA	CASSPNSQGAGELFF
TRBV30	TRBJ2-5	NA	CAWSELSGGYWGSQYF
TRBV7-2	TRBJ2-3	NA	CASSLAPGRSVGTQYF
TRBV6-5	TRBJ1-2	NA	CASSYSPSRGYGYTF
TRBV6-5	TRBJ1-6	few	CASSYARQGRGIPLHF
TRBV27	TRBJ2-5	NA	CASSLLAGGLETQYF
TRBV5-1	TRBJ1-1	NA	CASSLRHRGKTEAFF
TRBV2	TRBJ2-7	NA	CATEKTPGYEQYF
TRBV9	TRBJ1-3	NA	CASTPGRGWNTIYF
TRBV4-1	TRBJ2-7	NA	CASSQDVTSGGYEQYF
TRBV9	TRBJ2-5	NA	CASSFRPDWETQYF
TRBV5-4	TRBJ1-2	NA	CASSRTDGNYGYTF
TRBV30	TRBJ2-5	NA	CAWNRGGVGGETQYF
TRBV19	TRBJ2-1	once	CASSIPRTSYNEQFF
TRBV19	TRBJ2-7	NA	CASRTGEGYEQYF
TRBV7-2	TRBJ1-1	NA	CASSPGLAQAFF
TRBV19	TRBJ1-5	NA	CASSSRQASGFNQPQHF
TRBV5-6	TRBJ1-2	NA	CASSVNRGRYGYTF
TRBV5-8	TRBJ2-3	NA	CASSPGLAVGGDTQYF
TRBV7-9	TRBJ1-1	NA	CASSREINTEAFF
TRBV7-9	TRBJ2-2	NA	CASRLGFAGRRTGELFF
TRBV6-4	TRBJ1-2	NA	CASSDAIGRVECYTF
TRBV5-4	TRBJ2-3	NA	CASSLFPSGGGGDTQYF
TRBV9	TRBJ2-7	NA	CASSVYGTGSGEQYF
TRBV27	TRBJ1-5	NA	CASSLKEGNQPQHF
TRBV4-1	TRBJ2-2	NA	CASSQDLGGGRTGELFF
TRBV9	TRBJ2-5	few	CASSVGTGGFGETQYF
TRBV5-1	TRBJ2-6	NA	CASWGPGANVLTF
TRBV4-1	TRBJ2-7	NA	CASSPNFRAVEQYF
TRBV7-9	TRBJ2-7	NA	CASSRTRDRVGEQYF
TRBV9	TRBJ1-2	NA	CASVKDNGAGYGYTF
TRBV7-2	TRBJ2-2	NA	CASSPGTRDTGELFF
TRBV29-1	TRBJ1-4	once	CSVEKSAGGNEKLFF